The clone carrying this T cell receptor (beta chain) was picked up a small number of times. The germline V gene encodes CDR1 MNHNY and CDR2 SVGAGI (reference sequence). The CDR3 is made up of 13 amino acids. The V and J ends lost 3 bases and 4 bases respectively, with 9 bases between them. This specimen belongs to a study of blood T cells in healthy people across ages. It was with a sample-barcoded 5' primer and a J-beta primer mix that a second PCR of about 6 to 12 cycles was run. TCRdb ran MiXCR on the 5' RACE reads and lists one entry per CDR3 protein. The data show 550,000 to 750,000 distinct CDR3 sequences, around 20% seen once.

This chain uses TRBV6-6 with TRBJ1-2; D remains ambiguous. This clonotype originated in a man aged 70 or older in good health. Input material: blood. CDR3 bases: TGTGCCAGCAGTTATGAGGGAACCTATGGCTACACCTTC. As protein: CASSYEGTYGYTF.